A single sample gave rise to the 32 T cell receptor beta chains below, sequenced in a study of CD8 T cells in ankylosing spondylitis. TCRdb re-called the 5' RACE reads through MiXCR, storing one row per CDR3 protein. Of approximately 260,000 distinct CDR3 sequences listed, roughly 18% are singletons. Sequencing used blood, either unsorted or a sorted T cell fraction (not recorded which). The receptors were sampled from a male donor with ankylosing spondylitis or in good health (not recorded which).

The chain carries TRBV27 and TRBJ1-1; 7 bases align to TRBD1. The CDR3 sequence is 14 residues long. Germline loops: CDR1 MNHEY, CDR2 SMNVEV (reference sequence). The V and J ends lost 6 bases and 4 bases, in that order; junction bases with no gene match: 8. The chain's CDR3 is CASRWDSIGTEAFF. CDR3 in DNA: TGTGCCAGCAGATGGGACAGTATAGGCACTGAAGCTTTCTTT.

This clonotype has ten or more counts. The chain joins TRBV6-1 to TRBJ2-3; 11 nucleotides match TRBD2. The germline V gene encodes CDR1 MNHNS and CDR2 SASEGT. V was pared by 6 bases and J by 5 bases, with 13 bases of the junction left unmatched. The CDR3 has 17 residues. The DNA of the CDR3 is TGTGCCAGCAGCCTTCAGGAGACTAGCGGGACTTTAGATACGCAGTATTTT. This sequence encodes CASSLQETSGTLDTQYF.

This clonotype was counted a few times. V gene TRBV27 combines with J gene TRBJ2-7; D is tentatively TRBD1 or TRBD2 (5 bases each). Per the germline V gene, CDR1 is MNHEY and CDR2 is SMNVEV (reference sequence). With 1 base removed from V and 4 bases from J, the gap between germline ends came to 26 bases. CDR3 length equals 19 residues. CDR3 DNA sequence: TGTGCCAGCAGTTTATTCAGTTTCCAGGGCAGGGAGAGTTTTTACGAGCAGTACTTC. Amino acid sequence: CASSLFSFQGRESFYEQYF.

The chain couples TRBV28 to TRBJ1-5; D perhaps matches TRBD1 (5 bases). Trimming stripped 6 bases from V and 5 bases from J, with 14 bases between. Looked up from germline, CDR1 is MDHEN and CDR2 is SYDVKM. The CDR3 consists of 14 residues. The CDR3 region is CASRGVGQDQPQHF. The CDR3 bases are TGTGCCAGCAGGGGGGTGGGCCAGGATCAGCCCCAGCATTTT. Using reference TRBV28 and TRBJ1-5 for the parts outside the CDR3, the full variable domain is DVKVTQSSRYLVKRTGEKVFLECVQDMDHENMFWYRQDPGLGLRLIYFSYDVKMKEKGDIPEGYSVSREKKERFSLILESASTNQTSMYLCASRGVGQDQPQHFGDGTRLSIL.

This clonotype was counted between two and nine times. V gene TRBV20-1 combines with J gene TRBJ2-7; D is ambiguous. CDR3 length: 13 amino acids. The germline V gene encodes CDR1 DFQATT and CDR2 SNEGSKA (reference sequence). Trimming shortened V by 3 bases and J by 2 bases, and 11 bases separated the two germline ends. The chain's CDR3 is CSARPGTTYEQYF. The CDR3 coding sequence is TGCAGTGCTAGGCCCGGAACGACCTACGAGCAGTACTTC.

This clonotype has more than one count but fewer than ten. The genes are TRBV12-3 or TRBV12-4 and TRBJ2-1; possibly TRBD1 or TRBD2 for D (5 bases each). V was trimmed by 1 base and J by 4 bases, leaving 14 bases between them. This CDR3 has 16 residues. Here the CDR3 reads CASSLVGGVVYNEQFF. The CDR3, as DNA: TGTGCCAGCAGTTTAGTTGGGGGAGTGGTGTACAATGAGCAGTTCTTC.

The CDR3 region has the DNA TGTGCCAGCAGCTTCGTCTTAGGGCAAGAGACCCAGTACTTC. It yields the protein CASSFVLGQETQYF. V usage is TRBV7-9 and J usage is TRBJ2-5; D remains ambiguous. The CDR3 sequence is 14 residues long. V shed 3 bases and J shed 2 bases, with 10 bases lying between them. Germline CDR1 is SEHNR and CDR2 is FQNEAQ (reference sequence).

In this sample, this clonotype turned up a few times. The chain joins TRBV5-1 to TRBJ1-1; D not resolved. Trimming removed 0 bases at V and 10 bases at J, with 10 bases between. The CDR3 length is 12 residues. In germline, CDR1 is SGHRS, CDR2 YFSETQ. CDR3 in DNA: TGCGCCAGCAGCTTGGAAGGGTACGGAGCTTTCTTT. Amino acids: CASSLEGYGAFF.

In DNA, the CDR3 is TGTGCCAGCTGGAGCTCTGGGGCCAACGTCCTGACTTTC. This sequence encodes CASWSSGANVLTF. The chain has TRBV12-3 or TRBV12-4 and TRBJ2-6; D gene unclear. CDR3 length: 13 residues. The V end was cut by 8 bases, the J end by 0 bases, with 5 bases between.

This clonotype was picked up a small number of times. This chain joins TRBV29-1 and TRBJ2-1, with D perhaps TRBD2 (6 bases). From germline, CDR1 is SQVTM and CDR2 ANQGSEA. Between the trimmed V and J ends, which lost 5 bases and 4 bases, there was a span of 12 bases. The CDR3 extends over 13 amino acids. The DNA of the CDR3 is TGCAGCGTTCGGGGGATGCAGTACAATGAGCAGTTCTTC. Residues: CSVRGMQYNEQFF.

This clonotype was found many times. The V gene is TRBV12-3 or TRBV12-4, the J gene TRBJ2-5; no firm D call. Trimming cost V 3 bases and J 5 bases, with 13 bases left between them. The CDR3 is 14 residues long. The CDR3 region has the DNA TGTGCCAGCAGTTTTCAACACGAAGGGGAGACCCAGTACTTC. Translation gives CASSFQHEGETQYF.

This clonotype was detected only a few times. The genes are TRBV6-7 and TRBJ2-2; TRBD2 matches at 8 bases. TRBV6-7 counts as an open reading frame of uncertain function. Unmatched junction bases numbered 6, after V lost 0 bases and J lost 3 bases. The CDR3 sequence is 17 residues long. Here the CDR3 reads CASSYSRLARDTGELFF. DNA of the CDR3: TGTGCCAGCAGTTACTCGAGACTAGCGAGGGACACCGGGGAGCTGTTTTTT.

Only a few counts were recorded for this clonotype. This sequence joins TRBV7-9 and TRBJ2-7; 10 nucleotides align to TRBD1. Germline loops: CDR1 SEHNR, CDR2 FQNEAQ (reference sequence). The CDR3 is made up of 15 amino acids. V lost 6 bases to trimming and J lost 3 bases; unmatched junction nucleotides: 8. The CDR3 is CASSTGQGKVYEQYF. CDR3 DNA sequence: TGTGCCAGCAGTACGGGACAGGGGAAAGTCTACGAGCAGTACTTC.

Many counts were recorded for this clonotype. The chain employs TRBV12-3 or TRBV12-4 and TRBJ2-1; the match to TRBD1 covers 10 bases. Trimming took 7 bases from V and 9 from J; bases not matched to a gene: 12. The CDR3 sequence is 15 residues long. CDR3 sequence reads: CASNLRDRGPIEQFF. CDR3 bases: TGTGCCAGCAATCTGCGGGACAGGGGTCCTATTGAGCAGTTCTTC.

The chain combines TRBV7-9 with TRBJ1-1; no clear D gene. Germline lookup yields CDR1 SEHNR and CDR2 FQNEAQ (reference sequence). This CDR3 region has 15 residues. V shed 5 bases and J shed 0 bases, with 13 bases lying between them. In nucleotides, the CDR3 is TGTGCCAGCAGCGACGGACGGGGAATGAACACTGAAGCTTTCTTT. Translating it yields CASSDGRGMNTEAFF.

This chain uses TRBV6-5 with TRBJ2-5; possibly TRBD2 for D (6 bases). This CDR3 contains 15 residues. Between the trimmed V and J ends, which lost 4 bases and 3 bases, there was a span of 15 bases. Germline CDR1 is MNHEY and CDR2 is SVGAGI. The DNA of the CDR3 is TGTGCCAGCAGTTCGCAGGGAGGAGGGGAAGAGACCCAGTACTTC. Translating it yields CASSSQGGGEETQYF.

A few counts support this clonotype. This chain connects TRBV29-1 to TRBJ2-7; weak D call: TRBD1 (6 bases). Germline V gene sequence: CDR1 SQVTM, CDR2 ANQGSEA. The CDR3 is 12 amino acids. V was cut by 7 bases and J by 6 bases, with 16 bases left in between. Here the CDR3 DNA reads TGCAGCGCGGCCACGTCAGGGGCCGAGCAGTACTTC. Translated: CSAATSGAEQYF.

The V gene is TRBV11-2, the J gene TRBJ1-1; D might be TRBD1 (6 bases). This CDR3 has 16 residues. Trimming left V 1 base short and J 0 bases short, with 12 bases between. Per the germline V gene, CDR1 is SGHAT and CDR2 is FQNNGV. Written as DNA, the CDR3 is TGTGCCAGCAGCTTAGGCCTACAGGGCATGAACACTGAAGCTTTCTTT. It is translated as CASSLGLQGMNTEAFF.

V is TRBV4-3 and J is TRBJ1-1; D not resolved. This CDR3 has 14 amino acids. Trimming removed 0 bases at V and 5 bases at J, with 10 bases between. Per germline, CDR1 LGHNA and CDR2 YSLEER. The CDR3 DNA is TGCGCCAGCAGCCAAGATGGCGGGGATACTGAAGCTTTCTTT. The encoded protein is CASSQDGGDTEAFF.

In its sample, this clonotype was seen a few times. This chain joins TRBV4-1 and TRBJ2-7; tentative D call: TRBD2 (7 bases). The CDR3 is made up of 15 amino acids. The germline V gene has CDR1 MGHRA and CDR2 YSYEKL. Trimming shortened V by 3 bases and J by 1 base, and 13 bases separated the two germline ends. The CDR3 here is CASSQGGARSYEQYF. CDR3 bases: TGCGCCAGCAGCCAGGGGGGGGCCAGATCCTACGAGCAGTACTTC.

The chain links TRBV20-1 to TRBJ2-2; 13 nucleotides line up with TRBD2. CDR1 is DFQATT and CDR2 is SNEGSKA in the germline V gene (reference sequence). With 6 bases clipped from V and 5 bases from J, the junction kept 6 bases outside the gene matches. The CDR3 spans 15 residues. The chain's CDR3 is CSAWTSGSATGELFF. The DNA of the CDR3 is TGCAGTGCCTGGACTAGCGGGAGTGCAACCGGGGAGCTGTTTTTT.

The rearrangement links TRBV14 to TRBJ2-5; the D gene is possibly TRBD2 (6 bases). The V gene's germline CDR1 is SGHDN and CDR2 FVKESK. Trimming took off 3 bases at V and 4 bases at J, with 27 bases between the two ends. The length of the CDR3 is 19 residues. The CDR3 DNA is TGTGCCAGCAGCCACGGAAGTCGGGGGAGGCCCAGCCCTCGAGAGACCCAGTACTTC. Its translation: CASSHGSRGRPSPRETQYF. Full variable domain (remainder filled in from reference TRBV14 and TRBJ2-5): EAGVTQFPSHSVIEKGQTVTLRCDPISGHDNLYWYRRVMGKEIKFLLHFVKESKQDESGMPNNRFLAERTGGTYSTLKVQPAELEDSGVYFCASSHGSRGRPSPRETQYFGPGTRLLVL.

In the case of this clonotype: An end of the junction differs from the germline gene, which may be a read error. J is TRBJ2-2 and V is TRBV7-7; 10 bases align to TRBD1. The CDR3 has 15 amino acids. Per germline, CDR1 SSHAT and CDR2 FNYEAQ (reference sequence). CDR3 sequence (DNA): TGTGCTAGCAGACCGGGACAGGGGACCACCGGGGAGCTGTTTTTT. Translation gives CASRPGQGTTGELFF.

This clonotype was detected a few times. The chain joins TRBV7-9 to TRBJ2-7; TRBD1 agrees at 7 bases. The CDR3 totals 15 residues. Germline lookup yields CDR1 SEHNR and CDR2 FQNEAQ (reference sequence). V was pared by 5 bases and J by 0 bases, with 7 bases of the junction left unmatched. CDR3 residues: CASSVRQGRSYEQYF. The CDR3 DNA reads as TGTGCCAGCAGCGTCAGACAGGGTCGCTCCTACGAGCAGTACTTC.

The chain recombines TRBV5-5 with TRBJ2-5, with D possibly matching TRBD2 (6 bases). V lost 4 bases to trimming and J lost 5 bases, with 18 bases between them. Germline V gene lookup returns CDR1 SGHKS and CDR2 YYEKEE (reference sequence). CDR3 length: 15 residues. The CDR3 is CASSPGFLEGETQYF. For the CDR3, the DNA is TGTGCCAGCAGCCCCGGTTTTTTGGAGGGGGAGACCCAGTACTTC.

This rearrangement joins TRBV27 to TRBJ2-2, with a weak D call TRBD1 (6 bases). The CDR3 totals 16 residues. With 5 bases removed from V and 3 bases from J, the gap between germline ends came to 16 bases. CDR1 and CDR2 from the germline V gene are MNHEY and SMNVEV (reference sequence). CDR3 in amino acids: CASSAIDRWHTGELFF. The CDR3 DNA follows: TGTGCCAGCAGTGCGATAGACAGGTGGCACACCGGGGAGCTGTTTTTT.

J is TRBJ2-1 and V is TRBV20-1, with TRBD2 matching over 10 bases. Germline CDR1 and CDR2: DFQATT and SNEGSKA (reference sequence). V lost 5 bases and J lost 6; bases outside the gene matches: 10. This CDR3 comprises 15 residues. The CDR3 DNA follows: TGCAGTGCTCCAGTAGCGGGGGGACCGAGCAATGAGCAGTTCTTC. This gives the protein CSAPVAGGPSNEQFF.

The rearrangement joins TRBV12-3 or TRBV12-4 to TRBJ1-5; D unclear. CDR3 length equals 12 residues. Trimming stripped 3 bases from V and 4 bases from J, with 4 bases between. The CDR3 DNA is TGTGCCAGCAGTTTCGAAAATCAGCCCCAGCATTTT. This encodes CASSFENQPQHF.

This sequence joins TRBV12-3 or TRBV12-4 and TRBJ2-7; the D is unclear. Deletions cut 7 bases from V and 4 bases from J, with 11 bases between. CDR3 length equals 12 residues. The CDR3 bases are TGTGCCAGCACCGGCCAATCATACGAGCAGTACTTC. This codes for CASTGQSYEQYF.

This sequence joins TRBV4-2 and TRBJ2-1, with D maybe TRBD2 (5 bases). The CDR3 consists of 17 residues. With 0 bases removed from V and 2 bases from J, the gap between germline ends came to 14 bases. Germline values: CDR1 LGHNA, CDR2 YNFKEQ. In DNA, the CDR3 is TGTGCCAGCAGCCAAGAGGGGATGGAGCGGCCCTACAATGAGCAGTTCTTC. This codes for CASSQEGMERPYNEQFF.

This clonotype was seen a handful of times. The V call is TRBV20-1, the J call TRBJ2-5; 12 bases fit TRBD2. Germline assignment: CDR1 DFQATT and CDR2 SNEGSKA (reference sequence). This CDR3 region has 16 residues. Trimming removed 1 base from V and 1 base from J; junction bases left unmatched: 4. CDR3 bases: TGCAGTGCTAGAGTTCCACTAGCGGGAGGCCAAGAGACCCAGTACTTC. Translated, it gives CSARVPLAGGQETQYF.

This rearrangement joins TRBV29-1 to TRBJ2-2; no clear D. The germline V and J ends were trimmed by 5 bases and 7 bases, with 8 bases remaining between them. CDR1 SQVTM and CDR2 ANQGSEA come from the germline V gene. The CDR3 loop spans 11 amino acids. The CDR3 DNA is TGCAGCGTTCGTCAGGACGGGGAGCTGTTTTTT. It translates to CSVRQDGELFF.